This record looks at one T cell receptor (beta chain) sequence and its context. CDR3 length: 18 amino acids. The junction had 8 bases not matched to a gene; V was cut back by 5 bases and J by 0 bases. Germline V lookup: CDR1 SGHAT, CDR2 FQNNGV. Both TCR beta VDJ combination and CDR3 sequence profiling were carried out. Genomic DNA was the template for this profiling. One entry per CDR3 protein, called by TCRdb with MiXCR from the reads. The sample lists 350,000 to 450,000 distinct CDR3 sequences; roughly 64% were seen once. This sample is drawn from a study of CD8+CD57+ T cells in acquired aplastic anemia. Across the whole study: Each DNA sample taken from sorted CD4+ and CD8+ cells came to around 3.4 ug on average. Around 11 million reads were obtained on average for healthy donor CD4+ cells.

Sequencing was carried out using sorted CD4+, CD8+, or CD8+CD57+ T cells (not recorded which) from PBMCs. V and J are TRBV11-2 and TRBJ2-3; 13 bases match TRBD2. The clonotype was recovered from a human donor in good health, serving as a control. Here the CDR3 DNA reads TGTGCCAGCAGCCGTACTAGCGGGGGGGCTTTAAGCACAGATACGCAGTATTTT. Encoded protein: CASSRTSGGALSTDTQYF.